These 8 T cell receptor beta chains share one sample of origin, sequenced in a study of control samples from healthy donors and cancer patients. The table came from immunoSEQ multiplex PCR; TCRdb's copy has only in-frame clones and leaves some out. The profile shows about 95,000 clones, 91% of them singletons. What was sequenced was blood. Every receptor here comes from a woman between 25 and 40 years old in good health.

V and J are TRBV30 and TRBJ1-3; no clear D gene. Trimming stripped 0 bases from V and 2 bases from J, with 5 bases between. Per the germline V gene, CDR1 is GTSNPN and CDR2 is SVGIG (reference sequence). This CDR3 spans 13 amino acids. The CDR3 DNA reads as TGTGCCTGGAGTGTCTTTACTGGAAACACCATATATTTT. Translating gives CAWSVFTGNTIYF.

V gene TRBV7-8 combines with J gene TRBJ2-7, with 8 bases fitting TRBD2. Per germline, CDR1 SGHVS and CDR2 FQNEAQ. After removal of 8 bases from V and 1 base from J, the junction contained 4 bases not matched to a gene. This CDR3 is built from 13 residues. CDR3 bases: TGTGCCAGCGCTGGCGGGGGGTCCTACGAGCAGTACTTC. It is translated as CASAGGGSYEQYF.

The rearrangement uses TRBV19 and TRBJ1-2; 8 nucleotides align to TRBD1. V shed 7 bases, J shed 6 bases, and the junction held 16 bases outside the gene matches. This CDR3 contains 16 residues. The germline V gene encodes CDR1 LNHDA and CDR2 SQIVND (reference sequence). CDR3 residues: CASNPAGAGGANGYTF. The CDR3 nucleotides are TGTGCCAGTAACCCGGCTGGGGCAGGGGGCGCGAATGGCTACACCTTC.

J is TRBJ1-2 and V is TRBV27; the D is unclear. Trimming pared 1 base from V and 5 bases from J, leaving 8 bases between. The CDR3 has 13 residues. Germline V gene sequence: CDR1 MNHEY, CDR2 SMNVEV (reference sequence). The CDR3 reads CASSLYPDYGYTF. DNA of the CDR3: TGTGCCAGCAGTTTATATCCAGATTATGGCTACACCTTC.

The V and J genes are TRBV3-1 (or the pseudogene TRBV3-2) and TRBJ1-2, with D perhaps matching TRBD1 (6 bases). V gave up 3 bases and J gave up 4 bases, with 15 bases separating them. The CDR3 consists of 15 residues. Per the germline V gene, CDR1 is LGHDT and CDR2 is YNNKEL (reference sequence). CDR3 sequence reads: CASSQDSGRSYGYTF. In DNA, the CDR3 is TGTGCCAGCAGCCAGGACAGCGGCCGCTCCTATGGCTACACCTTC.

This chain connects TRBV9 to TRBJ1-4; TRBD1 agrees at 8 bases. From germline, CDR1 is SGDLS and CDR2 YYNGEE. After removal of 4 bases from V and 7 bases from J, the junction contained 9 bases not matched to a gene. The CDR3 is 15 amino acids. The CDR3 DNA follows: TGTGCCAGCAGCCGTACAGGGGGGCGAAGTGAAAAACTGTTTTTT. It codes for CASSRTGGRSEKLFF.

This clone was recorded a few times. The chain couples TRBV5-1 to TRBJ2-7; 11 bases map to TRBD1. The trim removed 4 bases at V and 6 bases at J, leaving 6 bases unmatched. The CDR3 sequence is 14 residues long. CDR1 SGHRS and CDR2 YFSETQ come from the germline V gene. CDR3: CASSVTGTGGEQYF. The CDR3 coding sequence is TGCGCCAGCAGCGTGACCGGGACAGGGGGCGAGCAGTACTTC. Drawing the rest from reference TRBV5-1 and TRBJ2-7, the complete variable domain is KAGVTQTPRYLIKTRGQQVTLSCSPISGHRSVSWYQQTPGQGLQFLFEYFSETQRNKGNFPGRFSGRQFSNSRSEMNVSTLELGDSALYLCASSVTGTGGEQYFGPGTRLTVT.

This chain joins TRBV29-1 and TRBJ2-2, with D possibly being TRBD1 (5 bases). Germline CDR1 SQVTM, CDR2 ANQGSEA. Trimming left V 0 bases short and J 4 bases short, with 6 bases between. The CDR3 covers 13 residues. The CDR3 DNA follows: TGCAGCGTTGAAGAGACAGTCACCGGGGAGCTGTTTTTT. Its protein is CSVEETVTGELFF.